Listed below are T cell receptor beta chains from one sample, sequenced in a study of early T cells in non-severe SARS-CoV-2 infection. From the 5' RACE reads, TCRdb called clonotypes with MiXCR, one entry per CDR3 protein. The table shows about 46,000 distinct CDR3 sequences, with over 5% occurring only once. Sequenced material: whole blood, taken at baseline. Source of these receptors: an adult who was a healthcare worker with PCR-confirmed SARS-CoV-2 infection or an uninfected control (not recorded which). The CDR3 runs from the conserved cysteine through the conserved F or W. Each record gives: clone size, V gene, D gene, J gene, CDR3 protein, CDR3 DNA. The D gene is left open where the match is weak. Clone size is given for some rows only: seen once, a few or many times, or a class if the clone is expanded.

>-|TRBV27|-|TRBJ1-2
CASSLKGNYGYTF
TGTGCCAGCAGTTTGAAGGGGAACTATGGCTACACCTTC
>-|TRBV12-3/TRBV12-4|TRBD2|TRBJ2-1
CASTLGLAGGRDEQFF
TGTGCCAGCACCTTGGGACTAGCGGGAGGGCGGGATGAGCAGTTCTTC
>many|TRBV27|TRBD2|TRBJ2-3
CASSSLAGATDTQYF
TGTGCCAGCAGTTCACTAGCGGGAGCCACAGATACGCAGTATTTT
>many|TRBV5-1|-|TRBJ2-2
CASSLALRTGELFF
TGCGCCAGCAGCTTGGCACTACGCACCGGGGAGCTGTTTTTT
>many|TRBV4-1|TRBD2|TRBJ2-3
CASSQEGSGSFTDTQYF
TGCGCCAGCAGCCAAGAGGGTAGCGGGAGCTTCACAGATACGCAGTATTTT
>few|TRBV7-9|-|TRBJ1-5
CASSSQGRNQPQHF
TGTGCCAGCAGCTCACAGGGAAGGAATCAGCCCCAGCATTTT
>many|TRBV20-1|TRBD2|TRBJ2-1
CSAVTSGYNEQFF
TGCAGTGCTGTGACTAGCGGTTACAATGAGCAGTTCTTC
>many|TRBV7-8|-|TRBJ2-1
CASSLPPGQRVWGEQFF
TGTGCCAGCAGCTTACCCCCCGGCCAGCGGGTCTGGGGGGAGCAGTTCTTC
>many|TRBV3-1|-|TRBJ2-7
CASSEGNSYEQYF
TGTGCCAGCAGCGAGGGGAACTCCTACGAGCAGTACTTC
>few|TRBV30|TRBD2|TRBJ2-7
CAWSRLAAPYEQYF
TGTGCCTGGAGTCGACTAGCGGCACCCTACGAGCAGTACTTC
>-|TRBV6-5|TRBD1|TRBJ2-5
CASSYMGQGAEETQYF
TGTGCCAGCAGTTACATGGGACAGGGGGCGGAAGAGACCCAGTACTTC
>few|TRBV11-2|-|TRBJ2-5
CASSLDYQETQYF
TGTGCCAGCAGCTTGGACTACCAAGAGACCCAGTACTTC
>few|TRBV6-6|-|TRBJ2-5
CASSYIGDFPETQYF
TGTGCCAGCAGTTACATCGGGGACTTTCCAGAGACCCAGTACTTC